The 20 T cell receptor beta chains in this list originate from one sample, sequenced in a study of vaccination and CD4 T cells after COVID-19. The treatment: approximately nine-day PBMC culture with coronavirus spike peptide pools or control peptides (ViraFEST assay). These TCRs' antigens remain unknown. Sequencing of the DNA from cultured CD4+ T cells was carried out with the Oncomine TCR Beta short-read assay. TCRdb ran MiXCR on the PCR reads and lists one entry per CDR3 protein. This sample has tens of thousands of distinct CDR3 sequences, with roughly 67% found just once. The source was CD4+ T cells from blood, cultured in vitro, collected after SARS-CoV-2 vaccination. These receptors were obtained from a human donor who received a COVID-19 vaccine.

This clonotype has just a few counts. The rearrangement uses TRBV2 and TRBJ2-2; TRBD1 is a possible D gene (5 bases). Per germline, CDR1 SNHLY and CDR2 FYNNEI. The CDR3 covers 15 residues. Trimming took off 5 bases at V and 1 base at J, with 11 bases between the two ends. CDR3 residues: CASSLRTLNTGELFF. DNA for the CDR3: TGTGCCAGCAGTCTACGGACACTGAACACCGGGGAGCTGTTTTTT.

The CDR3, as DNA: TGTGCCAGCAGTGTGTCAGGAAGGGAAGCTTTCTTT. This translates into CASSVSGREAFF. V is TRBV6-1 and J is TRBJ1-1; D ambiguous. The V gene lost 4 bases and the J gene lost 8 bases, with 11 bases spanning the gap. This CDR3 region has 12 residues. Germline CDR1 MNHNS, CDR2 SASEGT.

The rearrangement links TRBV19 to TRBJ2-7; 7 bases fit TRBD1. Matching the DNA end better, TRBJ2-5 makes the J call doubtful. The CDR3 length is 14 residues. Germline V gives CDR1 LNHDA, CDR2 SQIVND (reference sequence). This CDR3 is CASGRQGIGETQYF. CDR3 bases: TGTGCCAGCGGACGACAGGGCATCGGCGAGACCCAGTACTTC.

The V call is TRBV15, the J call TRBJ2-2, with 7 bases that match TRBD2. V lost 8 bases and J lost 2; bases outside the gene matches: 5. The CDR3 loop spans 14 amino acids. Looked up from germline, CDR1 is LNHNV and CDR2 is YYDKDF (reference sequence). The CDR3 nucleotides read TGTGCCACCCGGGGGGACTACAACACCGGGGAGCTGTTTTTT. The encoded protein is CATRGDYNTGELFF.

This clonotype was picked up one time. The J gene is TRBJ1-6, the V gene TRBV6-1; D remains ambiguous. CDR3 length: 14 residues. V was trimmed by 2 bases and J by 10 bases, leaving 12 bases between them. CDR1 and CDR2 (germline): MNHNS, SASEGT. CDR3 loop: CASSEIRGGSPLHF. The CDR3 DNA follows: TGTGCCAGCAGTGAAATACGGGGAGGATCACCCCTCCACTTT.

CDR3: CSARGAGIIPDTQYF. In DNA form, the CDR3 reads TGCAGTGCTAGAGGGGCAGGGATAATTCCAGATACGCAGTATTTT. V gene TRBV20-1 combines with J gene TRBJ2-3; D is perhaps TRBD1 (5 bases). Trimming pared 1 base from V and 4 bases from J, leaving 15 bases between. This CDR3 has 15 amino acids. Germline-derived CDR1 and CDR2 are DFQATT and SNEGSKA (reference sequence).

The chain carries TRBV6-1 and TRBJ2-3, with D perhaps TRBD2 (6 bases). Germline V gives CDR1 MNHNS, CDR2 SASEGT. Trimming removed 5 bases from V and 0 bases from J, with 15 bases in between. The CDR3 runs to 16 residues. DNA for the CDR3: TGTGCCAGCAGTCCAAGAGACGGGACTAGCACAGATACGCAGTATTTT. Its protein product is CASSPRDGTSTDTQYF.

V gene TRBV7-9 combines with J gene TRBJ2-3, with no clear D. CDR1 and CDR2 (germline): SEHNR, FQNEAQ (reference sequence). The V end was cut by 4 bases, the J end by 4 bases, with 6 bases between. The CDR3 is made up of 12 amino acids. For the CDR3, the DNA is TGTGCCAGCAGCTACGACCCAGATACGCAGTATTTT. It yields the protein CASSYDPDTQYF. The variable domain in full, with the rest retrieved from reference TRBV7-9 and TRBJ2-3, is DTGVSQNPRHKITKRGQNVTFRCDPISEHNRLYWYRQTLGQGPEFLTYFQNEAQLEKSRLLSDRFSAERPKGSFSTLEIQRTEQGDSAMYLCASSYDPDTQYFGPGTRLTVL.

This rearrangement joins TRBV19 to TRBJ2-3; 7 nucleotides line up with TRBD2. This CDR3 is 13 amino acids long. CDR1 is LNHDA and CDR2 is SQIVND in the germline V gene (reference sequence). V shed 5 bases and J 4 bases; nucleotides not matched to a gene: 3. CDR3 nucleotides: TGTGCCAGTAGTTTCGCGGGGGCAGATACGCAGTATTTT. Amino acid sequence: CASSFAGADTQYF. The complete variable domain, with remaining parts taken from reference TRBV19 and TRBJ2-3, reads DGGITQSPKYLFRKEGQNVTLSCEQNLNHDAMYWYRQDPGQGLRLIYYSQIVNDFQKGDIAEGYSVSREKKESFPLTVTSAQKNPTAFYLCASSFAGADTQYFGPGTRLTVL.

The CDR3 spells CASSLEQGDGYTF. The CDR3 coding sequence is TGTGCCAGCAGCTTGGAACAGGGGGATGGCTACACCTTC. J is TRBJ1-2 and V is TRBV5-6, with 8 positions matching TRBD1. J lost 6 bases, V lost 0 bases, and 1 base had no gene match. This CDR3 spans 13 amino acids. CDR1 is SGHDT, CDR2 YYEEEE, per germline.

V is TRBV5-4 and J is TRBJ1-1; D uncertain. Trimming took off 2 bases at V and 1 base at J, with 6 bases between the two ends. CDR1 SGHNT and CDR2 YYREEE come from the germline V gene (reference sequence). The CDR3 covers 13 residues. The CDR3 DNA reads TGTGCCAGCAGCTTTGATCCGAACACTGAAGCTTTCTTT. It yields the protein CASSFDPNTEAFF.

The chain recombines TRBV7-2 with TRBJ1-1, with D tentatively TRBD1 (5 bases). Germline V lookup: CDR1 SGHTA, CDR2 FQGNSA. Trimming removed 3 bases from V and 4 bases from J, with 15 bases in between. The CDR3 is 15 amino acids. The CDR3 loop is CASSFGRGGGTEAFF. The CDR3 region has the DNA TGTGCCAGCAGCTTTGGTAGGGGAGGAGGCACTGAAGCTTTCTTT.

V and J are TRBV12-3 or TRBV12-4 and TRBJ2-7, with 7 positions matching TRBD1. This CDR3 region has 14 residues. Trimming at V came to 4 bases and at J to 2 bases, leaving 5 bases not matched to a gene. This CDR3 is CASSSTGNTYEQYF. In nucleotides, the CDR3 is TGTGCCAGCAGTTCGACAGGGAACACCTACGAGCAGTACTTC.

This chain joins TRBV12-3 or TRBV12-4 and TRBJ2-5; 7 bases match TRBD2. The CDR3 totals 14 residues. V shed 5 bases and J 4 bases; nucleotides not matched to a gene: 7. The chain's CDR3 is CASSGAGFRETQYF. CDR3 nucleotide sequence: TGTGCCAGCAGTGGAGCGGGGTTCAGAGAGACCCAGTACTTC.

A word on this clonotype: Its ends do not fully match the called genes, so a read error is possible. This chain connects TRBV5-3 to TRBJ1-1; D is undetermined. TRBV5-3 is placed among ORFs of uncertain function. This CDR3 contains 14 residues. CDR3 nucleotides: TGTGCCAGCAGCTTGAGACCCTTGAACACTGAAGCTTTCTTT. This codes for CASSLRPLNTEAFF.

The J gene is TRBJ1-1, the V gene TRBV19, with 7 positions matching TRBD1. The CDR3 extends over 14 amino acids. The germline CDR1 and CDR2 sequences are LNHDA and SQIVND (reference sequence). V lost 4 bases and J lost 4; bases outside the gene matches: 6. CDR3 in amino acids: CASSTQGGGTEAFF. For the CDR3, the DNA is TGTGCCAGTAGTACCCAGGGGGGGGGCACTGAAGCTTTCTTT.

This clonotype was observed a few times. The chain couples TRBV6-1 to TRBJ1-2; TRBD1 matches 11 bases. The J segment lost 4 bases and the V segment lost 4 bases, leaving 5 bases of the junction unmatched. Germline assignment: CDR1 MNHNS and CDR2 SASEGT. The CDR3 loop spans 15 amino acids. The CDR3 DNA sequence: TGTGCCAGCAGTGCGAGGACAGGGGGCGTCTATGGCTACACCTTC. It translates to CASSARTGGVYGYTF.

This chain links TRBV24-1 with TRBJ2-2; 9 bases fit TRBD2. This CDR3 is built from 15 residues. V was pared by 2 bases and J by 3 bases, with 0 bases of the junction left unmatched. Germline V gene data show CDR1 as KGHDR and CDR2 as SFDVKD. Written as DNA, the CDR3 is TGTGCCACCAGTGATTCTAGCGGGGACACCGGGGAGCTGTTTTTT. Translated: CATSDSSGDTGELFF.

This clonotype was observed a handful of times. This rearrangement joins TRBV7-2 to TRBJ2-5, with TRBD1 as a possible D gene (6 bases). The CDR3 contains 15 residues. Germline loops: CDR1 SGHTA, CDR2 FQGNSA. Trimming removed 5 bases from V and 0 bases from J, with 13 bases in between. The DNA of the CDR3 is TGTGCCAGCAGCCTTGGTACAGGGTACCAAGAGACCCAGTACTTC. This encodes CASSLGTGYQETQYF. Variable domain in full (rest from reference TRBV7-2 and TRBJ2-5): GAGVSQSPSNKVTEKGKDVELRCDPISGHTALYWYRQSLGQGLEFLIYFQGNSAPDKSGLPSDRFSAERTGGSVSTLTIQRTQQEDSAVYLCASSLGTGYQETQYFGPGTRLLVL.

This chain connects TRBV6-1 to TRBJ1-2; no definite D call. There are 13 residues in the CDR3. In germline, CDR1 is MNHNS, CDR2 SASEGT. V was clipped by 6 bases and J by 1 base, with 9 bases between them. This CDR3 is CASSLRNNYGYTF. The CDR3 region has the DNA TGTGCCAGCAGCCTAAGGAATAACTATGGCTACACCTTC.